This T cell receptor (beta chain) was documented in a study of blood T cell repertoires in COVID-19. Study overall: From T cells, B-cell-depleted T cells, or PBMCs came the material, which was cDNA or gDNA.

As originally analysed: Reference gene primer amplification gave estimated nucleated cell counts. The assay was immunoSEQ multiplex PCR, and TCRdb's table has in-frame clones only and misses some. Clone size and V and J calls were adopted from that table, with D and trimming inferred from the DNA. The data contain over 80,000 clones, 88% of them singletons. The receptor's source is a man between 65 and 85 years old with acute or convalescent COVID-19. Sequenced: peripheral blood.

The CDR3 DNA reads as TGTGCCAGCAGAGCTTACGAGGGTCGTAATTCACCCCTCCACTTT. This codes for CASRAYEGRNSPLHF. V usage is TRBV11-2 and J usage is TRBJ1-6, with D hard to call. Germline loops: CDR1 SGHAT, CDR2 FQNNGV. The CDR3 contains 15 residues. Trimming cost V 6 bases and J 6 bases, with 15 bases left between them.